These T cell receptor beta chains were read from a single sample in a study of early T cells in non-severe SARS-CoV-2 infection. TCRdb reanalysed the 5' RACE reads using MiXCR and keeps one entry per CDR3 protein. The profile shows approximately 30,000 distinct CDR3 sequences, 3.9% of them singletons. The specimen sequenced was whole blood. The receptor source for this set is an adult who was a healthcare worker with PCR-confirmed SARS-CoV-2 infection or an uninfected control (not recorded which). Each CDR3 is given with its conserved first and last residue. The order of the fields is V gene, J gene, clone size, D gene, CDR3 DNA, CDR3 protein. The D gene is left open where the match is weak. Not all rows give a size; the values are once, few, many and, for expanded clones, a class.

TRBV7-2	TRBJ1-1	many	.	TGTGCCAGCAGCCCAGGACGTCTTGAAGCTTTCTTT	CASSPGRLEAFF
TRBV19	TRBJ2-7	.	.	TGTGCCAGTATGTCGACATACCCCTACGAGCAGTACTTC	CASMSTYPYEQYF
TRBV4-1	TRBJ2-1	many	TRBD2	TGCGCCAGCAGCCTTTCCCTCATGCCGGGACTAGCGGGACAAGGGTCCTACAATGAGCAGTTCTTC	CASSLSLMPGLAGQGSYNEQFF
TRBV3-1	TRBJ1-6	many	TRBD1	TGTGCCAGCAGCCAAGATCGGGGACAGGGGAATTCACCCCTCCACTTT	CASSQDRGQGNSPLHF
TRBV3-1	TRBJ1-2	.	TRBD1	TGTGCCAGCAGCCAAGGCGTACAGGGGCAAGGAGGCTACACCTTC	CASSQGVQGQGGYTF
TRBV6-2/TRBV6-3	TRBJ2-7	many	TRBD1	TGTGCCAGCAGTTACCGCGCAGGGGGCTACGAGCAGTACTTC	CASSYRAGGYEQYF
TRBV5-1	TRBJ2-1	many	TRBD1	TGCGCCAGTAGGACCGGACAGGGCCGGAACAATGAGCAGTTCTTC	CASRTGQGRNNEQFF
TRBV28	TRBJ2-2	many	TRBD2	TGTGCCAGCAGTTTGTGGGCCCTAGCGGGAGGCCCCGGGGAGCTGTTTTTT	CASSLWALAGGPGELFF
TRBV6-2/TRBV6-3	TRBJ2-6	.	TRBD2	TGTGCCAGCAGTTACCGACTAGCGGGTTACTCTGGGGCCAACGTCCTGACTTTC	CASSYRLAGYSGANVLTF
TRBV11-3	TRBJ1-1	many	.	TGTGCCAGCAGCTCCAATGGGATGGTCAGGTTGGGCACTGAAGCTTTCTTT	CASSSNGMVRLGTEAFF
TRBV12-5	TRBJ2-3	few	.	TGTGCTAGTGGCCCACCAACAGATACGCAGTATTTT	CASGPPTDTQYF
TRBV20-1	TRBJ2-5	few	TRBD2	TGCAGTGCTAGGTGGACCGGACTAGCAGAGACCCAGTACTTC	CSARWTGLAETQYF
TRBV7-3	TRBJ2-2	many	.	TGTGCCAGCAGCTCAGGAGGTGGCAGAGGGGCCGGGGAGCTGTTTTTT	CASSSGGGRGAGELFF
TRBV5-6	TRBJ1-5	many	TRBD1	TGTGCCAGCAGTCGCGGACAGGGGAGAAGCAATCAGCCCCAGCATTTT	CASSRGQGRSNQPQHF
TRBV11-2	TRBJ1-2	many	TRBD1	TGTGCCAGCAGGCCGGCCGGTAAGGGACAGCACAACTATGGCTACACCTTC	CASRPAGKGQHNYGYTF
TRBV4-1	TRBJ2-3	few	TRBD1	TGCGCCAGCAGCCAAACCCGGGACAGGGCCGACGGCACAGATACGCAGTATTTT	CASSQTRDRADGTDTQYF
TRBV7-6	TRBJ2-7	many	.	TGTGCCAGCAGCTTACAAGAGGGTACCTACGAGCAGTACTTC	CASSLQEGTYEQYF
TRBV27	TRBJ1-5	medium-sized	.	TGTGCCAGCGGCTTAGAGACGGATAGCAATCAGCCCCAGCATTTT	CASGLETDSNQPQHF
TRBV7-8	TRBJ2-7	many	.	TGTGCCAGCAGCTGGGACGGCTCCTACGAGCAGTACTTC	CASSWDGSYEQYF
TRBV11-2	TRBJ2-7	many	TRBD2	TGTGCCAGCAGCCGGACTAGCGGGCTCTACGAGCAGTACTTC	CASSRTSGLYEQYF
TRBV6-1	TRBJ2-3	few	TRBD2	TGTGCCAGCAGTGAAGAGGTAGCGGGGGGGCCTAAAGATACGCAGTATTTT	CASSEEVAGGPKDTQYF
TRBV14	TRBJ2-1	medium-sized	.	TGTGCCAGCAGCCGTACGACAAGCTCCTACAATGAGCAGTTCTTC	CASSRTTSSYNEQFF
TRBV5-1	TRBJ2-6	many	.	TGCGCCAGCAGCTCCAGTCCCCGGACCGGGGCCAACGTCCTGACTTTC	CASSSSPRTGANVLTF
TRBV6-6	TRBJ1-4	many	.	TGTGCCAGCACCCGGGCGGCCCTCGAAAAACTGTTTTTT	CASTRAALEKLFF
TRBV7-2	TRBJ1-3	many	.	TGTGCCAGCAGCTTAATGTCGGCGGTCAGCTCTGGAAACACCATATATTTT	CASSLMSAVSSGNTIYF
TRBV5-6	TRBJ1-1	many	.	TGTGCCAGCAGCTTTCCAGTACCAGGGAGAGGGAACACTGAAGCTTTCTTT	CASSFPVPGRGNTEAFF
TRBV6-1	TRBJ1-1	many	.	TGTGCCAGCAGTGAAGCTGGCTACAACACTGAAGCTTTCTTT	CASSEAGYNTEAFF
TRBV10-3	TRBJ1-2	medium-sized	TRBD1	TGTGCCATCAGTGAAGGGACAGGGGGATATGGCTACACCTTC	CAISEGTGGYGYTF
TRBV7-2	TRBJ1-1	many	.	TGTGCCAGCAGCTTCGGGGTTTTACCTGAAGCTTTCTTT	CASSFGVLPEAFF
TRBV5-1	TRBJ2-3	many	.	TGCGCCAGCAGCTTGGCCGGGGCAGATACGCAGTATTTT	CASSLAGADTQYF
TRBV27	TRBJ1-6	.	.	TGTGCCAGCAGTCCGACTCCTAGTAATTCACCCCTCCACTTT	CASSPTPSNSPLHF
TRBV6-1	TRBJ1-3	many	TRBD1	TGTGCCAGCAGTGAAGTGGGACAGCAAAATCCCTCTGGAAACACCATATATTTT	CASSEVGQQNPSGNTIYF
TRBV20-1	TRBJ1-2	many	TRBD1	TGCAGTGCTTATACTACAGGGGCAACAACCTACACCTTC	CSAYTTGATTYTF
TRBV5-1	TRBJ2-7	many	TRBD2	TGCGCCAGCAGCCCGGGAGGGAATTTGCCCTACGAGCAGTACTTC	CASSPGGNLPYEQYF
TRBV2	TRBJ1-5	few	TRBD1	TGTGCCAGCAGTCCTGAAGGCGGGACAGGGCTCCACAGCAATCAGCCCCAGCATTTT	CASSPEGGTGLHSNQPQHF
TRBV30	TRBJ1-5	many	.	TGTGCCTGGAGTTCCGGGACCTCTCCTAATAGCAATCAGCCCCAGCATTTT	CAWSSGTSPNSNQPQHF
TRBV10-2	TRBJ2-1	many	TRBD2	TGCGCCAGCAATGGAATTTGGGCGGGAGTCAATGAGCAGTTCTTC	CASNGIWAGVNEQFF
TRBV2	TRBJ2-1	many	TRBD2	TGTGCCAGCAGGCAGGGACTAGCAGGGGTACGAGGGGAGTTCTTC	CASRQGLAGVRGEFF
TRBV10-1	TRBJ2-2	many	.	TGCGCCAGCAGCGGCTACACCGGGGAGCTGTTTTTT	CASSGYTGELFF
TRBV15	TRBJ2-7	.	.	TGTGCCACCAGCAGAGTTACCGGCCTCAACGAGCAGTACTTC	CATSRVTGLNEQYF
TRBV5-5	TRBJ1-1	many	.	TGTGCCAGCAGCTCCCAGGACACCGAAGCTTTCTTT	CASSSQDTEAFF
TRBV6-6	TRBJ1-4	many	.	TGTGCCAGCAGTTACCTTCTAGGAGACCCAATCTCCGGAAAACTGTTTTTT	CASSYLLGDPISGKLFF
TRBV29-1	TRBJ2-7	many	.	TGCAGCGTTGAGGGGACCAAGGTGCCCTACGAGCAGTACTTC	CSVEGTKVPYEQYF
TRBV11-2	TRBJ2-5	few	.	TGTGCCAGCAGCTTAGCCCCTCTAGAGACCCAGTACTTC	CASSLAPLETQYF
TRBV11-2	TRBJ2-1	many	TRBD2	TGTGCCAGCAGCGAGGGACTAGCGGGTTACAATGAGCAGTTCTTC	CASSEGLAGYNEQFF
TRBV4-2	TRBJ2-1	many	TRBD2	TGTGCCAGCAGCCCGGACGAGCGGGGATCGGGTGAGCAGTTCTTC	CASSPDERGSGEQFF
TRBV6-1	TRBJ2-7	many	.	TGTGCCCACGCCAGGCAGGGAGGCTCCTACGAGCAGTACTTC	CAHARQGGSYEQYF
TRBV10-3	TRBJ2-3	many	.	TGTGCCATCAAATTTGGGGGGAAAACAGATACGCAGTATTTT	CAIKFGGKTDTQYF
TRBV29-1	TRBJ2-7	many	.	TGCAGCGCTTTGATAGGGGGAGCCGAGCAGTACTTC	CSALIGGAEQYF
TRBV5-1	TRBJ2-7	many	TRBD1	TGCGCCAGCAGCTGGTTGACAGGGGAATCGTACGAGCAGTACTTC	CASSWLTGESYEQYF
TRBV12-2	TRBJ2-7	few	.	TGTGCAAGTCGCTTAGCCGAGCGAGGGGGTCCTAGCTCCTACGAGCAGTACTTC	CASRLAERGGPSSYEQYF